Presented here are 27 T cell receptor beta chains from one specimen sequenced in a study of CD8 T cells in Susac syndrome. RNA was extracted with the RNeasy kit, and a quantity of about 0.45 to 1 ug was reverse transcribed using random hexamers. TCRdb called the immunoSEQ multiplex PCR reads again in MiXCR, with one record for every CDR3 protein. The sample records around 130,000 distinct CDR3 sequences, 96% being singletons. The sample was CD4+ T cells from PBMCs. The receptor set was obtained from a human donor with Susac syndrome.

The chain uses TRBV6-5 and TRBJ2-7, with D possibly TRBD2 on 7 matching bases. Germline V CDR1 and CDR2: MNHEY, SVGAGI. V lost 6 bases to trimming and J lost 5 bases, with 14 bases between them. The CDR3 has 13 amino acids. The CDR3 DNA reads TGTGCCAGCAGAAGAGGCGGGGGCCACGAGCAGTACTTC. Translated, it gives CASRRGGGHEQYF.

The chain combines TRBV5-1 with TRBJ1-1; a possible D gene is TRBD1 (5 bases). With 0 bases removed from V and 4 bases from J, the gap between germline ends came to 13 bases. The CDR3 contains 15 residues. Germline CDR1 reads SGHRS; CDR2 reads YFSETQ. The CDR3 region is CASSLEMGPGTEAFF. Here the CDR3 DNA reads TGCGCCAGCAGCTTGGAGATGGGGCCCGGCACTGAAGCTTTCTTT.

This clonotype was picked up one time. This chain joins TRBV25-1 and TRBJ1-2, with a possible D match to TRBD1 (6 bases). The germline V and J ends were trimmed by 4 bases and 3 bases, with 18 bases remaining between them. Germline loops: CDR1 MGHDK, CDR2 SYGVNS. The CDR3 covers 16 residues. The CDR3, as DNA: TGTGCCAGCAGTGCCTCCGCTCGGGGGGCCTACTATGGCTACACCTTC. Translated, it gives CASSASARGAYYGYTF.

The chain has TRBV29-1 and TRBJ1-2, with 8 bases aligning to TRBD1. This CDR3 region has 12 residues. The germline V gene encodes CDR1 SQVTM and CDR2 ANQGSEA. The V and J ends lost 7 bases and 8 bases, in that order; junction bases with no gene match: 9. CDR3 region: CSATQGARGYTF. DNA for the CDR3: TGCAGCGCCACCCAGGGGGCGCGAGGCTACACCTTC.

The rearrangement links TRBV28 to TRBJ2-3; D not certain. The CDR3 extends over 15 amino acids. Trimming stripped 3 bases from V and 0 bases from J, with 10 bases between. Germline assignment: CDR1 MDHEN and CDR2 SYDVKM. The CDR3 reads CASSLGGISTDTQYF. The CDR3 DNA is TGTGCCAGCAGTTTGGGCGGAATTAGCACAGATACGCAGTATTTT.

In DNA, the CDR3 is TGTGCCATCAGTCGCCTCCGGGAGGACAATGAGCAGTTCTTC. Its translation: CAISRLREDNEQFF. V and J are TRBV10-3 and TRBJ2-1; TRBD2 matches at 7 bases. Germline CDR1 and CDR2: ENHRY and SYGVKD. This CDR3 comprises 14 residues. Trimming took 5 bases from V and 5 from J; bases not matched to a gene: 6.

The chain combines TRBV29-1 with TRBJ2-4; TRBD1 agrees at 7 bases. The V gene end was trimmed by 6 bases and the J gene end by 0 bases; junction bases not matched to a gene: 5. The germline V gene has CDR1 SQVTM and CDR2 ANQGSEA. CDR3 length: 14 amino acids. The CDR3 DNA sequence: TGCAGCGTGGGGGACAGACTAGCCAAAAACATTCAGTACTTC. Translated, it gives CSVGDRLAKNIQYF.

The genes are TRBV14 and TRBJ1-1, with TRBD1 matching over 7 bases. Trimming took 4 bases from V and 8 from J; bases not matched to a gene: 10. Germline assignment: CDR1 SGHDN and CDR2 FVKESK. The CDR3 loop spans 14 amino acids. The CDR3 DNA reads TGTGCCAGCAGCCGGGGACAGTCACATCCGGAAGCTTTCTTT. Amino acid sequence: CASSRGQSHPEAFF. Complete variable domain (other parts from reference TRBV14 and TRBJ1-1): EAGVTQFPSHSVIEKGQTVTLRCDPISGHDNLYWYRRVMGKEIKFLLHFVKESKQDESGMPNNRFLAERTGGTYSTLKVQPAELEDSGVYFCASSRGQSHPEAFFGQGTRLTVV.

V usage is TRBV7-9 and J usage is TRBJ2-5; 11 positions agree with TRBD1. CDR3 length equals 15 residues. The V segment lost 5 bases and the J segment 4 bases; nucleotides outside the gene matches: 6. CDR1 is SEHNR, CDR2 FQNEAQ, per germline (reference sequence). Written as DNA, the CDR3 is TGTGCCAGCAGCAACCGGGACAGGGGGTCAGAGACCCAGTACTTC. Translated: CASSNRDRGSETQYF.

This chain connects TRBV28 to TRBJ2-6; D is unresolved. Trimming took 3 bases from V and 4 from J, leaving 10 bases between them. The CDR3 consists of 15 residues. Germline V gene lookup returns CDR1 MDHEN and CDR2 SYDVKM. In nucleotides, the CDR3 is TGTGCCAGCAGTTTTTCGAGGTTGGGGGCCAACGTCCTGACTTTC. It codes for CASSFSRLGANVLTF.

This rearrangement joins TRBV20-1 to TRBJ2-7; D uncertain. The CDR3 spans 14 residues. With 0 bases removed from V and 4 bases from J, the gap between germline ends came to 13 bases. Germline lookup yields CDR1 DFQATT and CDR2 SNEGSKA (reference sequence). CDR3 bases: TGCAGTGCTAGAGATGAAAGTTTTAAGTACGAGCAGTACTTC. This codes for CSARDESFKYEQYF.

This chain uses TRBV6-2 or TRBV6-3 with TRBJ2-6, with D unresolved. The V gene's germline CDR1 is MNHEY and CDR2 SVGEGT. The length of the CDR3 is 16 residues. Trimming pared 0 bases from V and 2 bases from J, leaving 8 bases between. CDR3 nucleotides: TGTGCCAGCAGTTACTCGAAGAGCCCTGGGGCCAACGTCCTGACTTTC. Amino acid sequence: CASSYSKSPGANVLTF.

V usage is TRBV5-6 and J usage is TRBJ2-6; unclear D gene. V dropped 4 bases and J dropped 0 bases, with 14 bases sitting between them. This CDR3 spans 17 amino acids. CDR1 is SGHDT and CDR2 is YYEEEE in the germline V gene. CDR3 sequence reads: CASSRPFRHSGANVLTF. CDR3 coding DNA: TGTGCCAGCAGCCGACCGTTCCGCCACTCTGGGGCCAACGTCCTGACTTTC.

The chain joins TRBV7-9 to TRBJ1-1; TRBD1 might be the D (6 bases). CDR3 length: 12 residues. The ends were cut back, 0 bases at V and 9 bases at J, with 8 bases in the middle. The germline CDR1 and CDR2 sequences are SEHNR and FQNEAQ (reference sequence). The CDR3 bases are TGTGCCAGCAGCTTAGCGGGGGCTAAAGCTTTCTTT. This encodes CASSLAGAKAFF.

This chain links TRBV20-1 with TRBJ2-1; D unclear. The CDR3 sequence is 13 residues long. Germline V gene lookup returns CDR1 DFQATT and CDR2 SNEGSKA (reference sequence). V was shortened by 5 bases and J by 8 bases, with 16 bases between the two germline ends. CDR3 nucleotides: TGCAGTGCTCCCGGATGGACGCACGATGAGCAGTTCTTC. Protein sequence: CSAPGWTHDEQFF.

The chain employs TRBV20-1 and TRBJ2-1; no clear D gene. There are 11 residues in the CDR3. V lost 4 bases and J 8 bases, leaving 9 bases between the germline ends. Germline values: CDR1 DFQATT, CDR2 SNEGSKA (reference sequence). CDR3 nucleotides: TGCAGTGCTACCAGGACGCATGAGCAGTTCTTC. This encodes CSATRTHEQFF.

The chain is built from TRBV30 and TRBJ2-3, with D possibly matching TRBD2 (6 bases). The CDR3 sequence is 15 residues long. Germline V lookup: CDR1 GTSNPN, CDR2 SVGIG (reference sequence). V shed 0 bases and J shed 2 bases, with 12 bases lying between them. CDR3 DNA: TGTGCCTGGAGTGTACGGGAGCGAGACACAGATACGCAGTATTTT. Protein product: CAWSVRERDTDTQYF.

The V gene is TRBV6-5, the J gene TRBJ1-3; D is possibly TRBD1 (6 bases). V lost 7 bases, J lost 0 bases, and 13 bases lay in between. CDR3 length equals 15 residues. Germline CDR1 reads MNHEY; CDR2 reads SVGAGI. CDR3 region: CASIKGGNSGNTIYF. DNA for the CDR3: TGTGCCAGCATCAAGGGGGGTAACTCTGGAAACACCATATATTTT.

This chain connects TRBV24-1 to TRBJ2-2; D may be TRBD1 (6 bases). CDR1 is KGHDR, CDR2 SFDVKD, per germline. V lost 3 bases to trimming and J lost 4 bases, with 11 bases between them. CDR3 length equals 15 residues. CDR3 amino acids: CATSDTGPGTGELFF. For the CDR3, the DNA is TGTGCCACCAGTGATACAGGGCCGGGCACCGGGGAGCTGTTTTTT.

J is TRBJ2-3 and V is TRBV20-1; 8 bases are a match to TRBD2. The junction had 16 bases not matched to a gene; V was cut back by 6 bases and J by 2 bases. The CDR3 has 17 residues. Germline assignment: CDR1 DFQATT and CDR2 SNEGSKA (reference sequence). The CDR3 coding sequence is TGCAGTGCCGCACGGGTAGAGCGGGAGTGGGCCACAGATACGCAGTATTTT. Residues: CSAARVEREWATDTQYF.

The rearrangement uses TRBV3-1 and TRBJ1-5; D gene unclear. Per the germline V gene, CDR1 is LGHDT and CDR2 is YNNKEL (reference sequence). The CDR3 is made up of 15 amino acids. V lost 1 base and J 3 bases, leaving 10 bases between the germline ends. The CDR3 loop is CASSQGSHYNQPQHF. In DNA form, the CDR3 reads TGTGCCAGCAGCCAAGGATCGCATTACAATCAGCCCCAGCATTTT. Together with reference TRBV3-1 and TRBJ1-5, the CDR3 gives the full variable domain: DTAVSQTPKYLVTQMGNDKSIKCEQNLGHDTMYWYKQDSKKFLKIMFSYNNKELIINETVPNRFSPKSPDKAHLNLHINSLELGDSAVYFCASSQGSHYNQPQHFGDGTRLSIL.

V is TRBV15 and J is TRBJ2-4; D remains unclear. Germline CDR1 LNHNV, CDR2 YYDKDF (reference sequence). V was shortened by 0 bases and J by 2 bases, with 8 bases between the two germline ends. This CDR3 spans 15 amino acids. CDR3 coding DNA: TGTGCCACCAGCAGAGATTCACAAACCAAAAACATTCAGTACTTC. It encodes CATSRDSQTKNIQYF.

This chain joins TRBV15 and TRBJ1-2; D unclear. Between the trimmed V and J ends, which lost 0 bases and 10 bases, there was a span of 21 bases. This CDR3 comprises 16 residues. CDR1 and CDR2 from the germline V gene are LNHNV and YYDKDF (reference sequence). CDR3 bases: TGTGCCACCAGCAGAGACAGGCGCCCAGCCTCTGATGACTACACCTTC. It codes for CATSRDRRPASDDYTF.

The V and J genes are TRBV6-5 and TRBJ1-1; 8 bases line up with TRBD1. V trimming: 2 bases; J trimming: 0 bases; junction bases outside the gene matches: 2. The CDR3 sequence is 15 residues long. Germline assignment: CDR1 MNHEY and CDR2 SVGAGI. The CDR3 coding sequence is TGTGCCAGCAGTTACCGGGGACAGGTGAACACTGAAGCTTTCTTT. Translated: CASSYRGQVNTEAFF.

This rearrangement joins TRBV12-3 or TRBV12-4 to TRBJ2-7, with D possibly matching TRBD2 (6 bases). V lost 6 bases, J lost 2 bases, and 14 bases lay in between. The CDR3 runs to 14 residues. CDR3 in amino acids: CASSRQEGAYEQYF. The CDR3 DNA reads TGTGCCAGCAGCCGGCAGGAGGGCGCCTACGAGCAGTACTTC.

The CDR3 bases are TGTGCCAGCAGTGTTCAGGGAGCAGCTAATGAAAAACTGTTTTTT. It is translated as CASSVQGAANEKLFF. This chain joins TRBV25-1 and TRBJ1-4; D is perhaps TRBD1 (5 bases). Trimming shortened V by 4 bases and J by 3 bases, and 12 bases separated the two germline ends. CDR1 and CDR2 (germline): MGHDK, SYGVNS. This CDR3 spans 15 amino acids.

V gene TRBV28 combines with J gene TRBJ2-7; 7 nucleotides line up with TRBD1. This CDR3 is built from 16 residues. Germline V gene sequence: CDR1 MDHEN, CDR2 SYDVKM. The J segment lost 2 bases and the V segment lost 2 bases, leaving 9 bases of the junction unmatched. The CDR3 DNA sequence: TGTGCCAGCAGTTTAAGGACAGGCTATTCGACCTACGAGCAGTACTTC. It translates to CASSLRTGYSTYEQYF. The entire variable domain, with the rest obtained from reference TRBV28 and TRBJ2-7, is as follows: DVKVTQSSRYLVKRTGEKVFLECVQDMDHENMFWYRQDPGLGLRLIYFSYDVKMKEKGDIPEGYSVSREKKERFSLILESASTNQTSMYLCASSLRTGYSTYEQYFGPGTRLTVT.